This T cell receptor beta chain was captured in a study of blood T cell repertoires in COVID-19 (dated by TCRdb to 2020 to 2021). In terms of the full investigation: Samples covering the acute and convalescent phases of COVID-19 were provided by collaborators in the United States, Italy and Spain. The material from the prospective study consisted of cDNA or gDNA derived from T cells, B-cell-depleted T cells, or PBMCs. The dataset comprised deeply sampled blood TCRbeta repertoires from subjects exposed to, actively infected with, or recovered from COVID-19. A freely available public database, intended as a resource for researchers studying the immune response to SARS-CoV-2, is where the repertoires were released. The samples were drawn from two sources: the first 160 participants of the ongoing ImmuneRACE study, and fewer than 1,500 subjects contributed by 6 global collaborators. Sample metadata almost always included a de-identified subject ID, COVID-19 status, age in years and sex. Where available, HLA class I and class II types were obtained from metadata supplied by the sample provider rather than from assay-based typing.

Findings and caveats that apply to the study as a whole: The amount of clinical and demographic metadata varied by source and participant and was provided uncurated.

From the cysteine through the phenylalanine, the CDR3 covers 13 amino acids. The sequence is cut down to CDR3 DNA, 39 bases in frame from base 1. In the germline V gene, CDR1 corresponds to ENHRY and CDR2 to SYGVKD. Deletion took 10 bases off V and 0 bases off J, with a span of 10 bases between the germline ends. About this clone itself: The antigen it binds to is not known. No base quality values were provided; no much bigger clone lies one nucleotide off.

Another Seattle source contributed samples from volunteer blood donors who had recovered from COVID-19. The collaborating institutions used their own protocols to collect whole blood in K2EDTA tubes. For TCRbeta analysis, collaborators shipped samples in one of three forms: frozen whole blood, isolated PBMCs, or DNA extracted from either of those sample types. TCRbeta CDR3 regions were amplified from genomic DNA by means of the immunoSEQ Assay, a bias-controlled multiplex PCR. Concerning the study's data processing: Within the assay, amplification of reference gene primers was used to estimate how many nucleated cells each sample contained. To quantify the absolute abundance of each unique TCRbeta CDR3 rearrangement, sequence reads were collapsed and filtered. For each sample, productive Simpson clonality was calculated as the square root of Simpson's diversity index across productive rearrangements. The source is immuneACCESS, and TCRdb retained only in-frame sequences with V and J called. Part of the clones is not carried over; for the studies checked, unresolved V genes explain less than half of this, and the remainder is unexplained. From that table come the V and J calls and clone size; the DNA was used to work out D and trimming. In all, the sample holds some 250,000 clones, and about 85% of those were seen once. The biggest ten clones account for 7.2% of the sample.

This sequence originates from a man in his fifties or sixties who had recovered from COVID-19. The chain is encoded by TRBV10-3 joined to TRBJ1-3; the best D guess is TRBD1, with 5 bases matching. Material for sequencing was peripheral blood. The CDR3 amino acid sequence is: CATDGHSGNTIYF. The DNA sequence is TGTGCCACCGACGGACACTCTGGAAACACCATATATTTT.